This TCR beta chain was identified during a study of immune evolution from preneoplasia to lung adenocarcinoma. Sequenced by immunoSEQ multiplex PCR; TCRdb stores in-frame clones only, minus some. This sample has some 6,200 clones; 75% to 85% occur once, and the top ten carry roughly a fifth. The CDR3 loop spans 16 amino acids. Germline-derived CDR1 and CDR2 are SGHRS and YFSETQ. Trimming took off 1 base at V and 1 base at J, with 12 bases between the two ends. The specimen sequenced was FFPE adjacent normal lung tissue. V is TRBV5-1 and J is TRBJ1-3; a weak D match, TRBD1 (5 bases). This clonotype was sampled from a person aged 60 to 85 with lung adenocarcinoma. CDR3 sequence (DNA): TGCGCCAGCAGCTTGTTCCAGGGACGGTCTGGAAACACCATATATTTT. It specifies CASSLFQGRSGNTIYF.